These 5 T cell receptor beta chains came from one sample sequenced in a study of T cell responses to AZD1222 COVID-19 vaccine (TCRdb year 2021). According to the study, the label for this sample's time point signals: baseline before first vaccination. The method was the immunoSEQ multiplex PCR assay. TCRdb took over this immuneACCESS table, retaining in-frame rearrangements with V and J assigned. Such tables are incomplete; in checked studies, under half of the missing clones stem from an unresolved V gene, and the remainder is unexplained. This sample gives approximately 120,000 clones in total; 91% of them show up just once. The leading ten clones occupy approximately 4.5% of the sample. Sequenced here: peripheral blood, sampled on day 0 of AZD1222 vaccination. The receptor set was obtained from an adult in good health.

V usage is TRBV7-2 and J usage is TRBJ2-7, with D unclear. The length of the CDR3 is 15 residues. V was shortened by 0 bases and J by 0 bases, with 9 bases between the two germline ends. From germline, CDR1 is SGHTA and CDR2 FQGNSA. CDR3 sequence reads: CASSLARTLSYEQYF. In nucleotides, the CDR3 is TGTGCCAGCAGCTTAGCACGCACTCTCTCCTACGAGCAGTACTTC.

The table lists this clone with a few counts. The chain recombines TRBV30 with TRBJ1-5; TRBD1 aligns across 10 bases. V lost 3 bases and J lost 5; bases outside the gene matches: 4. CDR1 GTSNPN and CDR2 SVGIG come from the germline V gene (reference sequence). The CDR3 runs to 14 residues. The CDR3 bases are TGTGCCTGGAGCGAGGACAGGGGGGATCAGCCCCAGCATTTT. It codes for CAWSEDRGDQPQHF.

This clone was seen a single time. The chain joins TRBV27 to TRBJ1-2; no reliable D call. The CDR3 consists of 16 residues. The germline CDR1 and CDR2 sequences are MNHEY and SMNVEV (reference sequence). Trimming shortened V by 4 bases and J by 4 bases, and 19 bases separated the two germline ends. The CDR3 protein is CASSWRLDRTGYGYTF. DNA for the CDR3: TGTGCCAGCAGTTGGAGGTTGGATCGAACGGGCTATGGCTACACCTTC.

This rearrangement joins TRBV3-1 (or the pseudogene TRBV3-2) to TRBJ1-4; the match to TRBD1 covers 7 bases. V shed 7 bases, J shed 7 bases, and the junction held 9 bases outside the gene matches. The V gene's germline CDR1 is LGHDT and CDR2 YNNKEL (reference sequence). The CDR3 is 14 residues long. CDR3 sequence reads: CASTPQGMGEKLFF. DNA for the CDR3: TGTGCCAGCACCCCACAGGGGATGGGTGAAAAACTGTTTTTT.

The CDR3 sequence: CASSQEVAGGRDTQYF. The CDR3 DNA reads as TGCGCCAGCAGCCAAGAGGTAGCGGGCGGAAGGGATACGCAGTATTTT. V is TRBV4-1 and J is TRBJ2-3, with TRBD2 matching over 7 bases. With 0 bases clipped from V and 6 bases from J, the junction kept 9 bases outside the gene matches. This CDR3 is 16 amino acids long. Germline CDR1 reads MGHRA; CDR2 reads YSYEKL.